The 26 T cell receptor beta chains below all came from one sample that was sequenced in a study of Ad26.COV2.S vaccination and SARS-CoV-2 variants. Treatment defined: around 19 received Ad26.COV2.S at low or high dose, single or two shots; about 5 received placebo; per-sample allocation not given. Day 63 after the first injection of vaccine or placebo was the sampling time. Clones were read by immunoSEQ multiplex PCR, and TCRdb kept only the in-frame ones, dropping some. The sample records under 500,000 clones, 80% to 95% being singletons. The source material was peripheral blood, sampled in a trial of Ad26.COV2.S vaccine versus placebo. The receptors stem from a person between 18 and 60 years old who received the Ad26.COV2.S COVID-19 vaccine or a placebo.

This clone was observed once. The genes are TRBV28 and TRBJ2-2; tentatively, D is TRBD1 (5 bases). Per the germline V gene, CDR1 is MDHEN and CDR2 is SYDVKM. Trimming pared 8 bases from V and 2 bases from J, leaving 9 bases between. CDR3 length: 13 residues. This chain's CDR3 is CASGTGNTGELFF. Here the CDR3 DNA reads TGTGCCAGCGGAACAGGAAACACCGGGGAGCTGTTTTTT.

In this sample, this clone turned up a few times. The chain combines TRBV27 with TRBJ2-7; D tentatively reads TRBD1 or TRBD2 (6 bases each). The CDR3 contains 12 residues. V lost 11 bases and J lost 7, with 18 bases in between. Germline V gene sequence: CDR1 MNHEY, CDR2 SMNVEV (reference sequence). The chain's CDR3 is CASKGGLEEQYF. The CDR3 DNA reads TGTGCCTCCAAGGGGGGATTGGAAGAGCAGTACTTC.

The V and J genes are TRBV21-1 and TRBJ1-4; the tabulated D call, TRBD1, remains unverified against the DNA. TRBV21-1 is a listed pseudogene. This CDR3 comprises 16 residues. As DNA, the CDR3 is TGTGCCAGCAGCAAAGCGCTGGCAGGGGACCGTGAAAAACTGTTTTTT. Its protein product is CASSKALAGDREKLFF.

V is TRBV19 and J is TRBJ1-5; 7 bases fit TRBD1. V trimming: 5 bases; J trimming: 0 bases; junction bases outside the gene matches: 4. CDR1 LNHDA and CDR2 SQIVND come from the germline V gene (reference sequence). This CDR3 spans 15 amino acids. CDR3 sequence (DNA): TGTGCCAGTAGTGTCGGACAGGTTAGCAATCAGCCCCAGCATTTT. Translating it yields CASSVGQVSNQPQHF.

This clone has more than one count but fewer than ten. The V gene is TRBV9, the J gene TRBJ1-2; 8 positions match TRBD1. The CDR3 loop spans 15 amino acids. Germline V gives CDR1 SGDLS, CDR2 YYNGEE. Trimming at V came to 5 bases and at J to 2 bases, leaving 8 bases not matched to a gene. The CDR3 coding sequence is TGTGCCAGCAGAGAAGCCCAGGGGGCCAACTATGGCTACACCTTC. Amino acid sequence: CASREAQGANYGYTF.

This clone was seen just once. This chain connects TRBV5-1 to TRBJ2-7, with 7 bases that match TRBD1. This CDR3 spans 14 amino acids. The germline gives CDR1 SGHRS, CDR2 YFSETQ. Trimming removed 5 bases from V and 4 bases from J; junction bases left unmatched: 9. The chain's CDR3 is CASSKGTDPYEQYF. The CDR3 DNA sequence: TGCGCCAGCAGTAAAGGGACAGACCCTTACGAGCAGTACTTC.

The V call is TRBV7-9, the J call TRBJ2-3; 7 bases match TRBD1. The CDR3 extends over 16 amino acids. Trimming took 0 bases from V and 0 from J; bases not matched to a gene: 3. Germline CDR1 SEHNR, CDR2 FQNEAQ (reference sequence). CDR3 amino acids: CASSLAYRGSTDTQYF. CDR3 nucleotides: TGTGCCAGCAGCTTAGCCTACAGGGGTAGCACAGATACGCAGTATTTT.

This clone occurred a few times. The V call is TRBV5-4, the J call TRBJ2-7; 7 bases match TRBD2. The CDR3 runs 14 residues. Germline-derived CDR1 and CDR2 are SGHNT and YYREEE (reference sequence). The junction had 4 bases not matched to a gene; V was cut back by 2 bases and J by 2 bases. CDR3 residues: CASSLSGVPYEQYF. In DNA form, the CDR3 reads TGTGCCAGCAGCTTAAGCGGGGTGCCCTACGAGCAGTACTTC.

V gene TRBV4-1 combines with J gene TRBJ2-5, with D possibly matching TRBD1 (6 bases). Germline loops: CDR1 MGHRA, CDR2 YSYEKL. Trimming shortened V by 1 base and J by 2 bases, and 11 bases separated the two germline ends. The CDR3 totals 15 residues. The CDR3 DNA reads as TGCGCCAGCAGCCAAGTAGGGACACCTCAAGAGACCCAGTACTTC. Residues: CASSQVGTPQETQYF.

The chain uses TRBV2 and TRBJ1-3, with a weak D call TRBD1 (6 bases). Per the germline V gene, CDR1 is SNHLY and CDR2 is FYNNEI. The CDR3 sequence is 15 residues long. V gave up 3 bases and J gave up 0 bases, with 9 bases separating them. The DNA of the CDR3 is TGTGCCAGCAGTGAGGACAGATTCTCTGGAAACACCATATATTTT. Protein sequence: CASSEDRFSGNTIYF. The full variable domain, its missing parts supplied by reference TRBV2 and TRBJ1-3, is EPEVTQTPSHQVTQMGQEVILRCVPISNHLYFYWYRQILGQKVEFLVSFYNNEISEKSEIFDDQFSVERPDGSNFTLKIRSTKLEDSAMYFCASSEDRFSGNTIYFGEGSWLTVV.

This chain links TRBV3-1 (or the pseudogene TRBV3-2) with TRBJ2-7; TRBD2 might be the D (6 bases). The germline V gene has CDR1 LGHDT and CDR2 YNNKEL (reference sequence). The germline V and J ends were trimmed by 2 bases and 4 bases, with 15 bases remaining between them. The CDR3 is made up of 15 amino acids. CDR3 nucleotide sequence: TGTGCCAGCAGCCAAAAGGTCGGGAGTTTTTACGAGCAGTACTTC. This translates into CASSQKVGSFYEQYF.

The CDR3 region is CASSLIQKAFF. The DNA for the CDR3 is TGTGCCAGCAGTTTAATCCAGAAAGCTTTCTTT. This chain links TRBV12-3 or TRBV12-4 with TRBJ1-1; D is unresolved. This CDR3 has 11 amino acids. Trimming left V 2 bases short and J 9 bases short, with 7 bases between.

DNA for the CDR3: TGTGCCAGCAGCTTGAGGTCGGGGCCAGATACGCAGTATTTT. Residues: CASSLRSGPDTQYF. The chain couples TRBV7-2 to TRBJ2-3; D tentatively fits TRBD1 or TRBD2 (5 bases each). V lost 3 bases, J lost 4 bases, and 11 bases lay in between. Germline V CDR1 and CDR2: SGHTA, FQGNSA. This CDR3 region has 14 residues.

This chain joins TRBV3-1 (or the pseudogene TRBV3-2) and TRBJ2-5; maybe TRBD1 (6 bases). CDR1 and CDR2 (germline): LGHDT, YNNKEL (reference sequence). The germline V and J ends were trimmed by 3 bases and 1 base, with 9 bases remaining between them. CDR3 length: 14 residues. DNA of the CDR3: TGTGCCAGCAGCCAGGACAGTTTCCAAGAGACCCAGTACTTC. Protein sequence: CASSQDSFQETQYF.

A note on this clone: In the same sample, other DNA sequences code for this CDR3. The rearrangement links TRBV27 to TRBJ1-2; 7 bases align to TRBD1. With 6 bases clipped from V and 4 bases from J, the junction kept 5 bases outside the gene matches. In germline, CDR1 is MNHEY, CDR2 SMNVEV (reference sequence). CDR3 length: 13 residues. The CDR3 spells CASSRTGSYGYTF. CDR3 DNA sequence: TGTGCCAGCAGCCGGACAGGCAGCTATGGCTACACCTTC.

The V gene is TRBV19, the J gene TRBJ2-2; 9 nucleotides match TRBD2. Germline loops: CDR1 LNHDA, CDR2 SQIVND (reference sequence). Trimming took 3 bases from V and 2 from J; bases not matched to a gene: 13. The CDR3 is 19 amino acids. CDR3 sequence (DNA): TGTGCCAGTAGTATCCGGGCGGGGGGGCCGGAGTCCAACACCGGGGAGCTGTTTTTT. It is translated as CASSIRAGGPESNTGELFF.

This chain links TRBV19 with TRBJ1-6; TRBD1 might be the D (6 bases). Germline CDR1 LNHDA, CDR2 SQIVND (reference sequence). V lost 6 bases and J lost 8, with 11 bases in between. This CDR3 region has 13 residues. Here the CDR3 DNA reads TGTGCCAGTAGATCAGGGGCCTATTCACCCCTCCACTTT. Translation gives CASRSGAYSPLHF.

The chain is built from TRBV6-2 or TRBV6-3 and TRBJ1-5, with D possibly matching TRBD1 (6 bases). V was shortened by 4 bases and J by 3 bases, with 16 bases between the two germline ends. This CDR3 comprises 16 residues. Per the germline V gene, CDR1 is MNHEY and CDR2 is SVGEGT. DNA of the CDR3: TGTGCCAGCAGTTTACGGGGGACAAGATTCAATCAGCCCCAGCATTTT. Translated, it gives CASSLRGTRFNQPQHF.

The gene calls are TRBV7-9 and TRBJ1-2; D is unresolved. V lost 1 base and J 4 bases, leaving 13 bases between the germline ends. The CDR3 spans 15 residues. The V gene's germline CDR1 is SEHNR and CDR2 FQNEAQ (reference sequence). This CDR3 reads CASSLGLYTPYGYTF. The CDR3 region has the DNA TGTGCCAGCAGCTTAGGCTTGTACACCCCCTATGGCTACACCTTC.

The chain couples TRBV6-5 to TRBJ1-1; tentative D call: TRBD1 (6 bases). In germline, CDR1 is MNHEY, CDR2 SVGAGI. V was shortened by 6 bases and J by 1 base, with 12 bases between the two germline ends. The CDR3 contains 14 residues. CDR3 amino acids: CASSYRAENTEAFF. In DNA form, the CDR3 reads TGTGCCAGCAGCTACAGGGCGGAGAACACTGAAGCTTTCTTT.

This sequence joins TRBV19 and TRBJ1-1; D perhaps matches TRBD1 (5 bases). The CDR3 length is 14 residues. Per the germline V gene, CDR1 is LNHDA and CDR2 is SQIVND (reference sequence). Trimming left V 3 bases short and J 5 bases short, with 13 bases between. The CDR3 here is CASSISRVGTEAFF. In DNA form, the CDR3 reads TGTGCCAGTAGTATTTCCAGGGTAGGGACTGAAGCTTTCTTT.

This clone was detected only once. The genes are TRBV29-1 and TRBJ2-3; TRBD2 might be the D (6 bases). V lost 7 bases and J lost 6, with 20 bases in between. The CDR3 is made up of 14 amino acids. The germline CDR1 and CDR2 sequences are SQVTM and ANQGSEA. The CDR3 is CSEQVGGLIDTQYF. The CDR3 region has the DNA TGCAGCGAACAGGTGGGGGGATTAATTGATACGCAGTATTTT.

The chain uses TRBV5-4 and TRBJ1-3; the D is unclear. Germline values: CDR1 SGHNT, CDR2 YYREEE (reference sequence). V was clipped by 0 bases and J by 0 bases, with 7 bases between them. This CDR3 has 15 amino acids. The CDR3 is CASSLGGSSGNTIYF. CDR3 nucleotides: TGTGCCAGCAGCTTGGGCGGTAGCTCTGGAAACACCATATATTTT.

This clone has only a few counts. The chain couples TRBV13 to TRBJ1-2, with 7 bases matching TRBD1. CDR3 length: 14 amino acids. CDR1 and CDR2 (germline): PRHDT, FYEKMQ (reference sequence). J gave up 5 bases and V 5 bases, and 8 bases lay outside the gene matches. The CDR3 DNA follows: TGTGCCAGCAGCCGCACAGGGGATCTTTATGGCTACACCTTC. Encoded protein: CASSRTGDLYGYTF.

This chain joins TRBV19 and TRBJ1-5, with D uncertain. Trimming took off 7 bases at V and 1 base at J, with 11 bases between the two ends. The CDR3 sequence is 14 residues long. The V gene's germline CDR1 is LNHDA and CDR2 SQIVND (reference sequence). This chain's CDR3 is CASTATLSNQPQHF. CDR3 DNA: TGTGCCAGTACCGCCACCCTGAGCAATCAGCCCCAGCATTTT.

The chain has TRBV19 and TRBJ2-7, with 7 positions matching TRBD1. The CDR3 extends over 13 amino acids. In germline, CDR1 is LNHDA, CDR2 SQIVND (reference sequence). Trimming took 6 bases from V and 4 from J; bases not matched to a gene: 6. DNA for the CDR3: TGTGCCAGTAGCCCGACAGGGTGGTACGAGCAGTACTTC. Translated: CASSPTGWYEQYF.